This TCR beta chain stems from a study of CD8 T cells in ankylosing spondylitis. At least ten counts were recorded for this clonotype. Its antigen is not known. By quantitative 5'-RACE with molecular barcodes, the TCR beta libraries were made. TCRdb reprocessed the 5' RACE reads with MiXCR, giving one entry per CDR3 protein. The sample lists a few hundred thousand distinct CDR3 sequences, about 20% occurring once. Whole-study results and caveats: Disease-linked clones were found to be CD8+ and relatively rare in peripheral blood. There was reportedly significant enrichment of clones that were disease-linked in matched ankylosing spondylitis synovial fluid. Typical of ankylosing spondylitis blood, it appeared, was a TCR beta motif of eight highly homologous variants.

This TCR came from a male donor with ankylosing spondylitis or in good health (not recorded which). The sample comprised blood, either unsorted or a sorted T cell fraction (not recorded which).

The CDR3 DNA sequence: TGTGCCAGCAGGAACCGGGACAGGGGAAGGGGTGAGCAGTTCTTC. It specifies CASRNRDRGRGEQFF. The gene calls are TRBV6-1 and TRBJ2-1; 10 nucleotides align to TRBD1. The CDR3 totals 15 residues. V was pared by 6 bases and J by 9 bases, with 11 bases of the junction left unmatched. Germline loops: CDR1 MNHNS, CDR2 SASEGT.